The clone carrying this TCR beta chain came up a few times. The target antigen is unknown. RNA transcripts were the template for amplifying TCR beta CDR3 regions. Using the HTBI primer set, a first-round RT-PCR was run on the TCR CDR3. TCRdb fed the multiplex PCR reads into MiXCR, producing one record per CDR3 protein. This sample yields hundreds of thousands of distinct CDR3 sequences, of which about a sixth are seen a single time; around 30% belongs to the top ten. The data were obtained in a study of T cells in Graves' hyperthyroidism and ophthalmopathy. Study-wide results and limits: A model of 13 V-J features distinguished ophthalmopathy from stable hyperthyroidism. In blood, most of the thyroid clonotypes expanded above 0.001 were also present.

The source of the PBMCs was 10 ml of fresh peripheral blood. The CDR3 has 14 amino acids. V was trimmed by 2 bases and J by 0 bases, leaving 8 bases between them. Germline V gives CDR1 SGDLS, CDR2 YYNGEE. The TCR was taken from a woman aged 18-29 years with Graves' ophthalmopathy. The specimen was blood. The V and J genes are TRBV9 and TRBJ2-5; D gene ambiguous. The CDR3: CASSVDGNQETQYF. CDR3 bases: TGTGCCAGCAGCGTCGACGGAAACCAAGAGACCCAGTACTTC.